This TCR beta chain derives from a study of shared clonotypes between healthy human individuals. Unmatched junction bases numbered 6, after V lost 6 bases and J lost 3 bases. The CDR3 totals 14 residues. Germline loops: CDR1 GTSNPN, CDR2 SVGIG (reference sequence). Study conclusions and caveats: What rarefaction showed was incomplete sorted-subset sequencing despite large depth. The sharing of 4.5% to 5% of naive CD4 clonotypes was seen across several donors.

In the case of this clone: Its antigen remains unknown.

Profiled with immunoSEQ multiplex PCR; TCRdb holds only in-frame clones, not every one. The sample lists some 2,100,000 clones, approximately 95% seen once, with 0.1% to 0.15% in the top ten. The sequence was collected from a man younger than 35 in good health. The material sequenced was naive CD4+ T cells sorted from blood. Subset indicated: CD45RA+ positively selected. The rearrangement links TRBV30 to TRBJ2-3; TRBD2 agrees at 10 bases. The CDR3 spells CACTVSGGTDTQYF. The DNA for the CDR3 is TGTGCCTGCACGGTTAGCGGGGGGACAGATACGCAGTATTTT. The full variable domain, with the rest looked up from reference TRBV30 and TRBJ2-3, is SQTIHQWPATLVQPVGSPLSLECTVEGTSNPNLYWYRQAAGRGLQLLFYSVGIGQISSEVPQNLSASRPQDRQFILSSKKLLLSDSGFYLCACTVSGGTDTQYFGPGTRLTVL.